This is a list of T cell receptor beta chains from one sample in a study of CD8 T cells in ankylosing spondylitis. TCRdb re-analysed the 5' RACE reads in MiXCR, keeping a single row per CDR3 protein. The table lists more than 250,000 distinct CDR3 sequences, 9.5% to 13% of them singletons. Sequencing input: blood, either unsorted or a sorted T cell fraction (not recorded which). Receptors originate from a female donor with ankylosing spondylitis or in good health (not recorded which). CDR3s include the opening cysteine and the closing phenylalanine or tryptophan. D genes are given only for firm matches. Only some rows state a clone size, as once, few, many or a class for expanded clones.

V gene: TRBV29-1; clone size: many; D gene: NA; J gene: TRBJ2-3; CDR3 DNA: TGCAGCGTTGCGGCCACCACAGATACGCAGTATTTT; CDR3 protein: CSVAATTDTQYF
V gene: TRBV2; clone size: few; D gene: NA; J gene: TRBJ1-2; CDR3 DNA: TGTGCCAGCAGTGACTTTGGGGCAGTGTATGGCTACACCTTC; CDR3 protein: CASSDFGAVYGYTF
V gene: TRBV9; clone size: many; D gene: TRBD2; J gene: TRBJ2-7; CDR3 DNA: TGTGCCAGCAGCGTAGCCCCTCGTAGCGGGCCTTCCTACGAGCAGTACTTC; CDR3 protein: CASSVAPRSGPSYEQYF
V gene: TRBV6-2/TRBV6-3; clone size: few; D gene: NA; J gene: TRBJ1-2; CDR3 DNA: TGTGCCAGCAGTTTCCACCTCTCGCAGAACTATGGCTACACCTTC; CDR3 protein: CASSFHLSQNYGYTF
V gene: TRBV7-2; clone size: few; D gene: TRBD1; J gene: TRBJ1-5; CDR3 DNA: TGTGCCAGCAGCTCCGGGACAGGGTTTCAGCCCCAGCATTTT; CDR3 protein: CASSSGTGFQPQHF
V gene: TRBV29-1; clone size: many; D gene: NA; J gene: TRBJ2-4; CDR3 DNA: TGCAGCGCCTGGGACGGACTAGCCAAAAACATTCAGTACTTC; CDR3 protein: CSAWDGLAKNIQYF
V gene: TRBV2; clone size: NA; D gene: NA; J gene: TRBJ2-1; CDR3 DNA: TGTGCCAGCAGTGAAGAAGGGGGGCGGCTCAATGAGCAGTTCTTC; CDR3 protein: CASSEEGGRLNEQFF
V gene: TRBV7-2; clone size: NA; D gene: NA; J gene: TRBJ1-1; CDR3 DNA: TGTGCCAGCAGCTTAGAGCCGGGGAACACTGAAGCTTTCTTT; CDR3 protein: CASSLEPGNTEAFF
V gene: TRBV15; clone size: many; D gene: NA; J gene: TRBJ1-3; CDR3 DNA: TGTGCCACCAGCAGCTACCCGACAAACACCATATATTTT; CDR3 protein: CATSSYPTNTIYF
V gene: TRBV7-2; clone size: NA; D gene: TRBD1; J gene: TRBJ2-1; CDR3 DNA: TGTGCCAGCAGCCCAAGACAGGGGTCGTGGAATGAGCAGTTCTTC; CDR3 protein: CASSPRQGSWNEQFF
V gene: TRBV20-1; clone size: few; D gene: NA; J gene: TRBJ1-1; CDR3 DNA: TGCAGTGCTAGAGATGGACCGACGAACACTGAAGCTTTCTTT; CDR3 protein: CSARDGPTNTEAFF
V gene: TRBV20-1; clone size: many; D gene: NA; J gene: TRBJ2-7; CDR3 DNA: TGCAGTGTCGGCACCATTGGACAGTTTGCCTACGAGCAGTACTTC; CDR3 protein: CSVGTIGQFAYEQYF
V gene: TRBV5-1; clone size: NA; D gene: NA; J gene: TRBJ1-2; CDR3 DNA: TGCGCCAGCAGCTTGGAGTATAGGGGGGCTGGTGGCTACACCTTC; CDR3 protein: CASSLEYRGAGGYTF
V gene: TRBV27; clone size: many; D gene: NA; J gene: TRBJ1-2; CDR3 DNA: TGTGCCAGCAGTTACAGTCGTCAGGGCTATGGCTACACCTTC; CDR3 protein: CASSYSRQGYGYTF
V gene: TRBV5-1; clone size: many; D gene: NA; J gene: TRBJ2-5; CDR3 DNA: TGCGCCAGCAGCTCCCCCAAAGGACGAGAGACCCAGTACTTC; CDR3 protein: CASSSPKGRETQYF
V gene: TRBV20-1; clone size: few; D gene: TRBD2; J gene: TRBJ2-3; CDR3 DNA: TGCAGTGCTAGCCCAGCGGGGGGGGCAGATACGCAGTATTTT; CDR3 protein: CSASPAGGADTQYF
V gene: TRBV15; clone size: NA; D gene: TRBD2; J gene: TRBJ2-7; CDR3 DNA: TGTGCCACCAGCAGAGATCTAGCGGGAGAAACCGAGCAGTACTTC; CDR3 protein: CATSRDLAGETEQYF
V gene: TRBV27; clone size: many; D gene: NA; J gene: TRBJ1-2; CDR3 DNA: TGTGCCAAACGCAGGGGTTTCTATGGCTACACCTTC; CDR3 protein: CAKRRGFYGYTF
V gene: TRBV11-1; clone size: many; D gene: TRBD2; J gene: TRBJ2-1; CDR3 DNA: TGTGCCAGCAGCTTCCTTAGTCCAGCGGGAGGGAACTCCTACAATGAGCAGTTCTTC; CDR3 protein: CASSFLSPAGGNSYNEQFF
V gene: TRBV20-1; clone size: NA; D gene: NA; J gene: TRBJ2-7; CDR3 DNA: TGCAGTGCCCCGGCCGACAGGTACTACGAGCAGTACTTC; CDR3 protein: CSAPADRYYEQYF
V gene: TRBV7-6; clone size: NA; D gene: NA; J gene: TRBJ2-1; CDR3 DNA: TGTGCCAGCAGCCCTCACTACAATGAGCAGTTCTTC; CDR3 protein: CASSPHYNEQFF